Listed below are T cell receptor beta chains from one sample, sequenced in a study of blood T cell repertoires in COVID-19. Only in-frame clones appear in the TCRdb table, and some are missing; sequencing was by immunoSEQ multiplex PCR. The table includes tens of thousands of clones, 84% detected once. What was sequenced was peripheral blood. Receptor source: a man in his fifties or sixties with active or convalescent COVID-19. CDR3s include the opening cysteine and the closing phenylalanine or tryptophan. The D gene is left open where the match is weak. Rows give clone size only sometimes, using once, few, many, or a class for an expanded clone.

TRBV12-5	TRBJ1-1	.	.	TGTGCTAGTGCCCTAAACACTGAAGCTTTCTTT	CASALNTEAFF
TRBV5-5	TRBJ1-5	.	.	TGTGCCAGCAGCTCAGAGGGAGGGGGTAGCAATCAGCCCCAGCATTTT	CASSSEGGGSNQPQHF
TRBV5-8	TRBJ2-1	TRBD2	few	TGTGCCAGCAGCTTCCCGAGCGGGGGGGCCCTTAATGAGCAGTTCTTC	CASSFPSGGALNEQFF
TRBV6-5	TRBJ1-2	TRBD1	.	TGTGCCAGCAGCCGGGACAGCACTAACTATGGCTACACCTTC	CASSRDSTNYGYTF
TRBV19	TRBJ1-6	.	once	TGTGCCAGTAGTCCGGGAACCTCACCCCTCCACTTT	CASSPGTSPLHF
TRBV19	TRBJ2-1	TRBD1	.	TGTGCCAGTAGTCTCGACAGGGGGCGGCATGGGAATGAGCAGTTCTTC	CASSLDRGRHGNEQFF
TRBV23-1	TRBJ2-7	TRBD1	.	TGCGCCAGCAGTCAAGGGACAGGCTCGTACGAGCAGTACTTC	CASSQGTGSYEQYF
TRBV7-3	TRBJ2-1	.	.	TGTGCCAGCAGCTCGAACGCTGCTGGTATCCTTACAGGGGAGCAGTTCTTC	CASSSNAAGILTGEQFF
TRBV4-2	TRBJ2-3	.	.	TGTGCCAGCAGCCAAGGGGATTATACCGGACTCCACACAGATACGCAGTATTTT	CASSQGDYTGLHTDTQYF
TRBV19	TRBJ2-5	TRBD1	.	TGTGCCAGTAGTTCAACAGGGGCCACCGCGGAGACCCAGTACTTC	CASSSTGATAETQYF
TRBV7-9	TRBJ2-1	.	.	TGTGCCAGCAGCTTAGTGGGGCGGGAGCAGTTCTTC	CASSLVGREQFF
TRBV24-1	TRBJ1-1	.	once	TGTGCCACCCTGGGAGTGAACACTGAAGCTTTCTTT	CATLGVNTEAFF
TRBV9	TRBJ2-3	TRBD2	.	TGTGCCAGCAGCGATCCTAGCGGGGGGGCGGATACGCAGTATTTT	CASSDPSGGADTQYF
TRBV5-1	TRBJ2-3	.	.	TGCGCCACCGCACGGGGCAGGGGGGTTACAGATACGCAGTATTTT	CATARGRGVTDTQYF
TRBV19	TRBJ2-3	.	.	TGTGCCAGTAGTATCACTGTTTCCTCGGCAGATACGCAGTATTTT	CASSITVSSADTQYF
TRBV9	TRBJ1-2	TRBD1	.	TGTGCCAGCAGCGCGGGACAGGGGGCTGGATATGGCTACACCTTC	CASSAGQGAGYGYTF
TRBV6-6	TRBJ2-6	.	.	TGTGCCAGCAGTCTGGGGGCAGATTTCTCTGGGGCCAACGTCCTGACTTTC	CASSLGADFSGANVLTF
TRBV9	TRBJ2-7	.	.	TGTGCCAGCAGCGAGGAGGGGACGGCAGACGGCGAGCAGTACTTC	CASSEEGTADGEQYF
TRBV10-2	TRBJ2-7	.	.	TGCGCCAGCAGTGGGGGCGGGGAAAGCTCCTACGAGCAGTACTTC	CASSGGGESSYEQYF
TRBV6-5	TRBJ2-3	.	.	TGTGCCAGCAGTTACTCGGGAGCCGATACGCAGTATTTT	CASSYSGADTQYF
TRBV14	TRBJ1-2	.	.	TGTGCCAGCAGCCAAGATTTGCGGCCCAACTATGGCTACACCTTC	CASSQDLRPNYGYTF
TRBV2	TRBJ1-6	TRBD1	.	TGTGCCAGCAGGGATGGTGGACAGGGAGGACATTCACCCCTCCACTTT	CASRDGGQGGHSPLHF
TRBV5-1	TRBJ1-1	.	once	TGCGCCAGCAGCCACCGTTTTCGGGGTGGAAACACTGAAGCTTTCTTT	CASSHRFRGGNTEAFF
TRBV6-5	TRBJ1-1	.	.	TGTGCCAGCAGTTACGACCGAAGGGGCTACACTGAAGCTTTCTTT	CASSYDRRGYTEAFF
TRBV30	TRBJ1-6	TRBD1	few	TGTGCCTGGACAGGGGGCACTGGTTCACCCCTCCACTTT	CAWTGGTGSPLHF
TRBV6-5	TRBJ2-2	.	few	TGTGCCAGCAGTTACTCAACAGGGTCCACCGGGGAGCTGTTTTTT	CASSYSTGSTGELFF
TRBV6-5	TRBJ2-3	.	.	TGTGCCAGCACCCGAACGGAGGCGGATACGCAGTATTTT	CASTRTEADTQYF
TRBV5-6	TRBJ1-3	.	.	TGTGCCAGCAGCGACGTCAACGGGGGTTATGGAAACACCATATATTTT	CASSDVNGGYGNTIYF
TRBV18	TRBJ1-1	TRBD1	.	TGTGCCAGCTCACCACAAGAGGGGGCGACTGAAGCTTTCTTT	CASSPQEGATEAFF
TRBV7-9	TRBJ1-2	.	.	TGTGCCAGCAGCTCAGATGACAGAGGAGGCTACACCTTC	CASSSDDRGGYTF
TRBV11-3	TRBJ1-1	.	.	TGTGCCAGCAGCGACTCCCCAGGGTTAAAGGCTTTCTTT	CASSDSPGLKAFF
TRBV2	TRBJ1-6	TRBD1	few	TGTGCCAGCGTTACGCAGGGGGTTGGGAATTCACCCCTCCACTTT	CASVTQGVGNSPLHF
TRBV6-6	TRBJ2-5	TRBD2	few	TGTGCCAGCAAGCGCGGGACTAGCCAAGAGACCCAGTACTTC	CASKRGTSQETQYF
TRBV27	TRBJ1-5	TRBD1	.	TGTGCCAGCAGCCCGGGACAGGGTTTCAGCAATCAGCCCCAGCATTTT	CASSPGQGFSNQPQHF
TRBV27	TRBJ1-2	.	.	TGTGCCAGCAGTGCTTCCCGAGCGGGTGGCTACACCTTC	CASSASRAGGYTF
TRBV10-2	TRBJ2-3	.	.	TGCGCCAGCAGTGGGGGACTCAGCACAGATACGCAGTATTTT	CASSGGLSTDTQYF
TRBV11-2	TRBJ1-5	.	.	TGTGCCAGCAGCCCCGGGATGCCCAATCAGCCCCAGCATTTT	CASSPGMPNQPQHF
TRBV7-2	TRBJ2-7	TRBD2	.	TGTGCCAGCAGCTCGACTAGCGGCTCCTACGAGCAGTACTTC	CASSSTSGSYEQYF
TRBV10-3	TRBJ2-7	.	few	TGTGCCATCATGGAGAGGGCCCCCTACGAGCAGTACTTC	CAIMERAPYEQYF
TRBV25-1	TRBJ1-2	TRBD1	once	TGTGCCAGCAGTGAATCGGGGACAGGGGGGCTGGATGGCTACACCTTC	CASSESGTGGLDGYTF
TRBV6-1	TRBJ1-2	TRBD1	once	TGTGCCAGCAGTGAAGCTGGGACAGGCCGATACTACACCTTC	CASSEAGTGRYYTF
TRBV7-2	TRBJ2-7	.	.	TGTGCCAGCAGCCGACAGTTTAACGAGCAGTACTTC	CASSRQFNEQYF